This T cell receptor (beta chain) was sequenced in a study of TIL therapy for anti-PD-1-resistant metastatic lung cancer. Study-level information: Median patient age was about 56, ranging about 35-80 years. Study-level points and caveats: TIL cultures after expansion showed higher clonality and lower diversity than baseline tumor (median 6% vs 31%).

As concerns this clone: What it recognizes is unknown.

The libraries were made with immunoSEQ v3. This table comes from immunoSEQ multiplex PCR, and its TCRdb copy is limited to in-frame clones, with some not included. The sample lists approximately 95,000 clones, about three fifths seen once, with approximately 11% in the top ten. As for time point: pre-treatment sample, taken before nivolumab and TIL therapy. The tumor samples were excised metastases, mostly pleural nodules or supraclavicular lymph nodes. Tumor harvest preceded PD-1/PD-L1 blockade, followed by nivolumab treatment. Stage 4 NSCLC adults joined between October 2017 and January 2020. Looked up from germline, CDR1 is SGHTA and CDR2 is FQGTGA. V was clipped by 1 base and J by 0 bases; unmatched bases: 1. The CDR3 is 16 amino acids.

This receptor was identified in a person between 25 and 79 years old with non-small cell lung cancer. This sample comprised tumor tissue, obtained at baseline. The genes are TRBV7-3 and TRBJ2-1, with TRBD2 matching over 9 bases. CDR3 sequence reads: CASSLSGGASYNEQFF. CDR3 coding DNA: TGTGCCAGCAGCTTAAGCGGGGGGGCCTCCTACAATGAGCAGTTCTTC.